This T cell receptor (beta chain) was retrieved from a study of T cell responses to AZD1222 COVID-19 vaccine. This CDR3 is 14 amino acids long. V lost 4 bases to trimming and J lost 6 bases; unmatched junction nucleotides: 10. Germline V gene data show CDR1 as SGHNT and CDR2 as YYREEE (reference sequence). The data were produced by immunoSEQ multiplex PCR, yet TCRdb's version contains in-frame clones alone and is incomplete. The table includes 110,000 to 150,000 clones, around 90% detected once. This receptor was identified in an adult in good health. The V gene is TRBV5-4, the J gene TRBJ2-7, with 7 bases that match TRBD2. Material: peripheral blood, obtained on day 0 of AZD1222 vaccination. For the CDR3, the DNA is TGTGCCAGCAGCCTACTAGCGCATGACGCCGAGCAGTACTTC. Amino acids: CASSLLAHDAEQYF.